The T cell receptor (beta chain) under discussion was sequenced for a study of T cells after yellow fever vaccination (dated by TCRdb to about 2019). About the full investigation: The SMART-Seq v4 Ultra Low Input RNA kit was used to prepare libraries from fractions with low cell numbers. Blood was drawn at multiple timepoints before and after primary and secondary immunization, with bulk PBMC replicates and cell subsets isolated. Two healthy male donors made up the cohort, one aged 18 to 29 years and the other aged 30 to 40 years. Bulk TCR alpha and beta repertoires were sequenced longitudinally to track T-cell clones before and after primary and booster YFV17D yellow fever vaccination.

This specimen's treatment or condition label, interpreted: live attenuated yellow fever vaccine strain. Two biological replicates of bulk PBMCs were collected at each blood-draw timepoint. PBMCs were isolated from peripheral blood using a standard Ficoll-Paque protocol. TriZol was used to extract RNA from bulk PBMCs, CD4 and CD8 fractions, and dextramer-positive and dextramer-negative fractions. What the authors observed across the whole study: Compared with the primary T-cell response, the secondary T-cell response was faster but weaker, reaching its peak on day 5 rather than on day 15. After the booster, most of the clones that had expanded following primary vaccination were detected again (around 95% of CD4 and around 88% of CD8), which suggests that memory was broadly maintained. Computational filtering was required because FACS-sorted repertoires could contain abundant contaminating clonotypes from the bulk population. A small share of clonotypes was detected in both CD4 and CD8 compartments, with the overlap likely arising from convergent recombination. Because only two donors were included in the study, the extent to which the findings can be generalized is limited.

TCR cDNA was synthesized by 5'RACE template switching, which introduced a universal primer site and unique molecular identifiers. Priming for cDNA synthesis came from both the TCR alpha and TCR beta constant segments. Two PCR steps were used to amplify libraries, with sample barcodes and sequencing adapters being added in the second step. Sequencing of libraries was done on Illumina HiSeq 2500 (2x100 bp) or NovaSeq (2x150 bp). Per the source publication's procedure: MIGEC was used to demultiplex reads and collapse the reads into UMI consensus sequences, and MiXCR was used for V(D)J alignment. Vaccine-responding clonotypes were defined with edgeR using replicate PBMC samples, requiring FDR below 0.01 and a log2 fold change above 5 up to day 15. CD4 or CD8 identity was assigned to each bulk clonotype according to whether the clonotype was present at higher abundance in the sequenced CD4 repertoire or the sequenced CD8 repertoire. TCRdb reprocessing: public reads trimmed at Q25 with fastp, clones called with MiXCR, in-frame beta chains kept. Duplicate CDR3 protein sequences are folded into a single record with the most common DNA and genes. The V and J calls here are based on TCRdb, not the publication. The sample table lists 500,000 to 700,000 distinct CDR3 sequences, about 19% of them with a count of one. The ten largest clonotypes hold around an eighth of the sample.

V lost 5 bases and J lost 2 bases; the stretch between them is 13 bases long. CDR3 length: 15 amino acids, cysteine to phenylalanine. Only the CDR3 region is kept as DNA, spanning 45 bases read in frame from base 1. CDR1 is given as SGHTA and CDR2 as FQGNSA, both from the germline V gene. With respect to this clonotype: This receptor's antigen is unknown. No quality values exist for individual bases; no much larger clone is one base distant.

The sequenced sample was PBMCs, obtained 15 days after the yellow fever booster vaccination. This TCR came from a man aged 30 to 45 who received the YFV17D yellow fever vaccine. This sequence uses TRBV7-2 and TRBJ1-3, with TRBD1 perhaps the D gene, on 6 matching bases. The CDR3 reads CASSPQGFAGNTIYF. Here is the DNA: TGTGCCAGCAGCCCTCAGGGGTTTGCTGGAAACACCATATATTTT. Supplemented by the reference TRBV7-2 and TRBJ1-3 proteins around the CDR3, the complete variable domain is GAGVSQSPSNKVTEKGKDVELRCDPISGHTALYWYRQSLGQGLEFLIYFQGNSAPDKSGLPSDRFSAERTGGSVSTLTIQRTQQEDSAVYLCASSPQGFAGNTIYFGEGSWLTVV.